This T cell receptor (beta chain) was found in a study of T cell repertoires in cytomegalovirus infection. Background on the study: The public TCR beta signatures pointed to both CMV infection and matching HLA type.

General study points: Dominating the ex vivo response were HLA-C-restricted CMV-specific TCR beta clonotypes. The cumulative frequency of public TCR beta families identified carriers of CMV plus the relevant HLA.

This clonotype showed up many times. What it binds is not known. The CDR3 loop spans 13 amino acids. Germline V CDR1 and CDR2: SGHRS, YFSETQ. The V segment lost 7 bases and the J segment 2 bases; nucleotides outside the gene matches: 6. TCRdb re-derived calls from the reads in MiXCR, one entry per CDR3 protein. The data contain under 200,000 distinct CDR3 sequences, roughly 9.8% of them singletons. The chain has TRBV5-1 and TRBJ2-7, with TRBD1 matching over 7 bases. The sample consisted of PBMCs. The clonotype originates from a human donor in good health (CMV status not recorded). Some clones in this sample may be carry-over from other donors' samples. The CDR3 nucleotides read TGCGCCAGCTGTATCGACAGGGCCTACGAGCAGTACTTC. Translating gives CASCIDRAYEQYF.